Listed below are T cell receptor beta chains from one sample, sequenced in a study of blood T cells in healthy people across ages. TCRdb independently ran MiXCR on the 5' RACE reads; one entry per CDR3 protein. The profile covers about 970,000 distinct CDR3 sequences, with roughly half appearing a single time and about 22% taken by the ten largest. Sample: blood. These TCRs come from a woman aged 55 to 70 in good health. CDR3s include the opening cysteine and the closing phenylalanine or tryptophan. Fields, in order: clone size, J gene, D gene, V gene, CDR3 protein, CDR3 DNA. D genes are given only for firm matches. The size entry is marked missing in some rows and otherwise reads once, few, many or a size class.

few | TRBJ2-1 | . | TRBV29-1 | CSPKGQNNEQFF | TGCAGCCCAAAGGGACAAAACAATGAGCAGTTCTTC
. | TRBJ2-3 | . | TRBV12-3/TRBV12-4 | CASSLMAGSADTQYF | TGTGCCAGCAGTTTGATGGCGGGATCGGCAGATACGCAGTATTTT
. | TRBJ1-2 | . | TRBV12-3/TRBV12-4 | CASSLGSELGYTF | TGTGCCAGCAGTTTAGGCAGCGAACTTGGCTACACCTTC
. | TRBJ2-1 | TRBD2 | TRBV7-9 | CASSSPGVAGGNEQFF | TGTGCCAGCAGCTCTCCCGGTGTGGCCGGGGGGAATGAGCAGTTCTTC
. | TRBJ2-1 | . | TRBV4-1 | CASSQIPTAREFF | TGCGCCAGCAGCCAAATCCCCACCGCCAGGGAGTTCTTC
. | TRBJ2-7 | TRBD1 | TRBV12-3/TRBV12-4 | CASSAGQGRNNEQYF | TGTGCCAGCTCCGCGGGACAGGGAAGAAACAATGAGCAGTACTTC
few | TRBJ2-7 | . | TRBV30 | CAWSPTSTYEQYF | TGTGCCTGGAGTCCGACTTCAACCTACGAGCAGTACTTC
few | TRBJ2-5 | . | TRBV9 | CASSRRGGETQYF | TGTGCCAGCTCCCGGAGGGGGGGAGAGACCCAGTACTTC
. | TRBJ2-5 | TRBD1 | TRBV28 | CASSFEGAKWETQYF | TGTGCCAGCAGTTTTGAGGGGGCGAAGTGGGAGACCCAGTACTTC
. | TRBJ2-1 | TRBD2 | TRBV7-8 | CASSLAAAGDRLNEQFF | TGTGCCAGCAGCTTAGCGGCAGCGGGAGATCGGCTCAATGAGCAGTTCTTC
few | TRBJ2-7 | . | TRBV12-3/TRBV12-4 | CASSARGAGSYEQYF | TGTGCCAGCAGTGCGAGGGGGGCGGGCTCCTACGAGCAGTACTTC
. | TRBJ2-2 | . | TRBV29-1 | CSAIKGSTGELFF | TGCAGCGCGATTAAGGGAAGCACCGGGGAGCTGTTTTTT
once | TRBJ2-7 | . | TRBV30 | CAWNHELYEQYF | TGTGCCTGGAACCATGAGCTGTACGAGCAGTACTTC
. | TRBJ1-5 | . | TRBV12-3/TRBV12-4 | CASKGDGKDQPQHF | TGTGCCAGCAAGGGGGACGGCAAAGATCAGCCCCAGCATTTT
. | TRBJ2-5 | . | TRBV20-1 | CSALDSAFRYEQYF | TGCAGTGCTCTGGACAGCGCCTTTCGGTATGAGCAGTACTTC
. | TRBJ2-2 | TRBD2 | TRBV7-9 | CASSVQGLANTGELFF | TGTGCCAGCAGCGTCCAGGGACTAGCGAACACCGGGGAGCTGTTTTTT
once | TRBJ1-6 | TRBD1 | TRBV5-1 | CASSLWTGDNSPLHF | TGCGCCAGCAGCTTGTGGACAGGGGATAATTCACCCCTCCACTTT
few | TRBJ2-3 | . | TRBV20-1 | CSARDVREHGRTDTQYF | TGCAGTGCTAGAGATGTTAGGGAGCACGGCCGCACAGATACGCAGTATTTT
few | TRBJ2-7 | TRBD2 | TRBV10-2 | CASRGLNTYEQYF | TGCGCCAGTAGGGGACTAAACACCTACGAGCAGTACTTC
. | TRBJ2-7 | TRBD2 | TRBV27 | CASSLDFGASGTIQYF | TGTGCCAGCAGTTTGGACTTCGGGGCTAGCGGAACAATTCAGTACTTC
. | TRBJ2-2 | TRBD1 | TRBV2 | CASRWDSNTGELFF | TGTGCCAGCAGGTGGGACAGCAACACCGGGGAGCTGTTTTTT
. | TRBJ2-3 | TRBD2 | TRBV28 | CASSLDPSGWDTQYF | TGTGCCAGCAGTTTAGATCCTAGCGGGTGGGATACGCAGTATTTT
few | TRBJ2-5 | TRBD2 | TRBV20-1 | CSARTGTTYGVAQYF | TGCAGTGCCCGGACCGGGACTACGTATGGGGTTGCCCAGTACTTC
few | TRBJ2-1 | TRBD2 | TRBV20-1 | CSAPGLARVYNEQFF | TGCAGTGCTCCGGGACTAGCAAGGGTATACAATGAGCAGTTCTTC
. | TRBJ1-1 | . | TRBV20-1 | CSASLGEAFF | TGCAGTGCTAGTTTGGGTGAAGCTTTCTTT
few | TRBJ2-7 | . | TRBV3-1 | CASKGQGSEQYF | TGTGCCAGCAAGGGCCAGGGAAGCGAGCAGTACTTC
. | TRBJ2-1 | . | TRBV20-1 | CSALASYNEQFF | TGCAGTGCTTTAGCGTCCTACAACGAGCAGTTCTTC
. | TRBJ2-3 | . | TRBV5-1 | CASSFGQNPSDTQYF | TGCGCCAGCAGCTTCGGACAGAACCCGTCAGATACGCAGTATTTT
few | TRBJ2-3 | TRBD2 | TRBV29-1 | CSGTSIATQYF | TGCAGTGGGACTAGCATCGCTACGCAGTATTTT